These 20 T cell receptor beta chains were sequenced from one sample in a study of blood T cell repertoires in COVID-19. Profiled with immunoSEQ multiplex PCR; TCRdb holds only in-frame clones, not every one. The sample shows nearly 350,000 clones, around 91% of them seen only once. The source material was peripheral blood. The origin of the receptors is a woman between 18 and 29 years old who had recovered from COVID-19.

This chain links TRBV7-9 with TRBJ2-1, with D unresolved. Trimming took 7 bases from V and 4 from J, leaving 17 bases between them. The CDR3 spans 15 residues. Germline V CDR1 and CDR2: SEHNR, FQNEAQ (reference sequence). The CDR3 DNA reads as TGTGCCAGCACCCCCTCCTTGGCGGTTTACAATGAGCAGTTCTTC. It codes for CASTPSLAVYNEQFF.

The chain has TRBV3-1 (or the pseudogene TRBV3-2) and TRBJ2-7; TRBD2 might be the D (6 bases). Germline loops: CDR1 LGHDT, CDR2 YNNKEL (reference sequence). With 4 bases removed from V and 1 base from J, the gap between germline ends came to 14 bases. This CDR3 comprises 15 residues. CDR3 nucleotide sequence: TGTGCCAGCAGCCCGGGGCTAGCGACTTCCTACGAGCAGTACGTC. Translation gives CASSPGLATSYEQYV.

The chain employs TRBV5-5 and TRBJ1-4; D may be TRBD1 (5 bases). Germline CDR1 is SGHKS and CDR2 is YYEKEE (reference sequence). Trimming cost V 0 bases and J 4 bases, with 13 bases left between them. The CDR3 runs 16 residues. For the CDR3, the DNA is TGTGCCAGCAGCTTGGCCTCTGGGGGGGTTAATGAAAAACTGTTTTTT. This sequence encodes CASSLASGGVNEKLFF.

On this clone itself: Because the CDR3's place on the DNA is in doubt, the DNA is left out and the CDR3 is given as listed by TCRdb. This sequence joins TRBV6-5 and TRBJ1-1; the DNA was not used to check the table's D call, TRBD1. From germline, CDR1 is MNHEY and CDR2 SVGAGI. The CDR3 is 14 residues long, counting both termini. CDR3 protein: CASSSSQGNTEAFF.

V usage is TRBV24-1 and J usage is TRBJ2-2; 10 nucleotides match TRBD1. This CDR3 comprises 20 residues. V was clipped by 4 bases and J by 0 bases; unmatched bases: 13. Per germline, CDR1 KGHDR and CDR2 SFDVKD. CDR3 DNA: TGTGCCACCAGTGACCCACCCGGGACAGGGGCCCCGCCGAACACCGGGGAGCTGTTTTTT. Translated: CATSDPPGTGAPPNTGELFF.

This chain links TRBV6-4 with TRBJ2-1; TRBD2 might be the D (6 bases). Trimming took off 3 bases at V and 2 bases at J, with 14 bases between the two ends. The CDR3 is 16 amino acids. Germline V gene lookup returns CDR1 MRHNA and CDR2 SNTAGT. The chain's CDR3 is CASSEGPGAPYNEQFF. The CDR3 coding sequence is TGTGCCAGCAGTGAGGGGCCGGGAGCGCCCTACAATGAGCAGTTCTTC.

The gene calls are TRBV9 and TRBJ1-3; 7 bases fit TRBD1. CDR3 length: 16 residues. The V segment lost 3 bases and the J segment 0 bases; nucleotides outside the gene matches: 6. Germline-derived CDR1 and CDR2 are SGDLS and YYNGEE. The CDR3 spells CASSAHGQVSGNTIYF. CDR3 nucleotide sequence: TGTGCCAGCAGCGCCCACGGACAGGTCTCTGGAAACACCATATATTTT.

This chain uses TRBV5-1 with TRBJ2-2, with TRBD1 matching over 8 bases. Trimming cost V 3 bases and J 7 bases; bases outside gene matches: 5. CDR1 is SGHRS, CDR2 YFSETQ, per germline. The CDR3 sequence is 14 residues long. The DNA of the CDR3 is TGCGCCAGCAGCTCCTCAGGGGGCCACGGGGAGCTGTTTTTT. Its translation is CASSSSGGHGELFF. The complete variable domain, with remaining parts taken from reference TRBV5-1 and TRBJ2-2, reads KAGVTQTPRYLIKTRGQQVTLSCSPISGHRSVSWYQQTPGQGLQFLFEYFSETQRNKGNFPGRFSGRQFSNSRSEMNVSTLELGDSALYLCASSSSGGHGELFFGEGSRLTVL.

V and J are TRBV27 and TRBJ1-1, with D tentatively TRBD1 (6 bases). The CDR3 loop spans 13 amino acids. The germline V and J ends were trimmed by 10 bases and 10 bases, with 22 bases remaining between them. The germline V gene has CDR1 MNHEY and CDR2 SMNVEV (reference sequence). CDR3 protein: CATSGQGPRGAFF. In nucleotides, the CDR3 is TGTGCCACCTCCGGGCAGGGACCCAGGGGAGCTTTCTTT.

In its sample, this clone was seen once. V usage is TRBV27 and J usage is TRBJ2-7; 7 bases are shared with TRBD1. Trimming cost V 3 bases and J 6 bases; bases outside gene matches: 2. The CDR3 covers 12 residues. Looked up from germline, CDR1 is MNHEY and CDR2 is SMNVEV (reference sequence). This chain's CDR3 is CASSFPGGEQYV. The CDR3 bases are TGTGCCAGCAGTTTTCCAGGGGGCGAGCAGTACGTC.

V and J are TRBV6-7 and TRBJ2-7, with 12 bases lining up with TRBD2. TRBV6-7 is given ORF status, its function remaining uncertain. CDR3 length: 19 amino acids. The trim removed 6 bases at V and 2 bases at J, leaving 17 bases unmatched. CDR3 sequence: CASRKIAGETSGRTYEQYV. In nucleotides, the CDR3 is TGTGCCAGCAGAAAAATCGCCGGTGAAACTAGCGGGAGGACCTACGAGCAGTACGTC.

The CDR3 DNA sequence: TGTGCCAGCAGCCACCAAACTGGAGGGACGGGACCAGTGGCTTTCTTT. The encoded protein is CASSHQTGGTGPVAFF. The gene calls are TRBV11-3 and TRBJ1-1, with D possibly being TRBD1 (5 bases). Per the germline V gene, CDR1 is SGHNT and CDR2 is YENEEA. The ends were cut back, 5 bases at V and 11 bases at J, with 27 bases in the middle. The CDR3 length is 16 residues. Complete variable domain (other parts from reference TRBV11-3 and TRBJ1-1): EAGVVQSPRYKIIEKKQPVAFWCNPISGHNTLYWYLQNLGQGPELLIRYENEEAVDDSQLPKDRFSAERLKGVDSTLKIQPAELGDSAVYLCASSHQTGGTGPVAFFGQGTRLTVV.

This chain links TRBV29-1 with TRBJ2-3, with TRBD1 identical over 9 bases. The length of the CDR3 is 15 residues. Germline trimming cut 6 bases from V and 4 bases from J; bases unmatched to any gene: 11. Per the germline V gene, CDR1 is SQVTM and CDR2 is ANQGSEA. The CDR3 sequence is CSVSWDRVESDTQYF. The CDR3 DNA reads as TGCAGCGTCTCATGGGACAGGGTGGAGTCAGATACGCAGTATTTT.

This chain links TRBV29-1 with TRBJ2-3, with TRBD1 matching 8 bases. Germline V gene sequence: CDR1 SQVTM, CDR2 ANQGSEA. The CDR3 contains 12 residues. V lost 5 bases and J lost 4; bases outside the gene matches: 2. DNA of the CDR3: TGCAGCGTTACGGACAGGGCAGATACGCAGTATTTT. This encodes CSVTDRADTQYF.

The rearrangement links TRBV5-1 to TRBJ2-5; TRBD2 matches 11 bases. V shed 3 bases and J 3 bases; nucleotides not matched to a gene: 16. Germline V gene data show CDR1 as SGHRS and CDR2 as YFSETQ. The CDR3 spans 19 residues. For the CDR3, the DNA is TGCGCCAGCAGCTCGAGCATAGCGGGAGGGCCTGGGACTAAAGAGACCCAGTACTTC. This sequence encodes CASSSSIAGGPGTKETQYF.

The chain carries TRBV6-2 or TRBV6-3 and TRBJ1-2; no clear D gene. The germline V gene has CDR1 MNHEY and CDR2 SVGEGT. Trimming shortened V by 2 bases and J by 3 bases, and 7 bases separated the two germline ends. This CDR3 contains 13 residues. Here the CDR3 reads CASSYEGDYGYTF. The CDR3 coding sequence is TGTGCCAGCAGTTACGAGGGTGACTATGGCTACACCTTC.

The chain uses TRBV7-2 and TRBJ2-1, with 7 nucleotides matching TRBD1. This CDR3 is 17 amino acids long. Looked up from germline, CDR1 is SGHTA and CDR2 is FQGNSA. V shed 5 bases, J shed 0 bases, and the junction held 10 bases outside the gene matches. This chain's CDR3 is CASSPQGQLLSYNEQFF. The CDR3 coding sequence is TGTGCCAGCAGCCCCCAGGGACAGCTGCTCTCCTACAATGAGCAGTTCTTC.

The chain joins TRBV14 to TRBJ1-2, with D possibly TRBD1 on 6 matching bases. Germline V gene sequence: CDR1 SGHDN, CDR2 FVKESK. Between the trimmed V and J ends, which lost 5 bases and 0 bases, there was a span of 16 bases. The CDR3 is 16 residues long. The CDR3 sequence: CASSSIGGQSNYGYTF. The CDR3 DNA reads TGTGCCAGCAGCTCAATAGGGGGACAATCTAACTATGGCTACACCTTC.

The chain carries TRBV19 and TRBJ2-5, with 7 bases that match TRBD1. Germline values: CDR1 LNHDA, CDR2 SQIVND (reference sequence). J was trimmed by 4 bases and V by 6 bases; bases with no gene match: 8. The CDR3 loop spans 14 amino acids. For the CDR3, the DNA is TGTGCCAGTAGCAATGACAGGGCTCGAGAGACCCAGTACTTC. As protein: CASSNDRARETQYF.

This rearrangement joins TRBV18 to TRBJ1-1; D perhaps matches TRBD1 (6 bases). The V and J ends lost 2 bases and 2 bases respectively, with 15 bases between them. Per the germline V gene, CDR1 is KGHSH and CDR2 is LQKENI. The CDR3 covers 16 residues. The CDR3 protein is CASSPGGGQRNTEAFF. The CDR3 DNA reads as TGTGCCAGCTCACCAGGCGGGGGCCAACGTAACACTGAAGCTTTCTTT.